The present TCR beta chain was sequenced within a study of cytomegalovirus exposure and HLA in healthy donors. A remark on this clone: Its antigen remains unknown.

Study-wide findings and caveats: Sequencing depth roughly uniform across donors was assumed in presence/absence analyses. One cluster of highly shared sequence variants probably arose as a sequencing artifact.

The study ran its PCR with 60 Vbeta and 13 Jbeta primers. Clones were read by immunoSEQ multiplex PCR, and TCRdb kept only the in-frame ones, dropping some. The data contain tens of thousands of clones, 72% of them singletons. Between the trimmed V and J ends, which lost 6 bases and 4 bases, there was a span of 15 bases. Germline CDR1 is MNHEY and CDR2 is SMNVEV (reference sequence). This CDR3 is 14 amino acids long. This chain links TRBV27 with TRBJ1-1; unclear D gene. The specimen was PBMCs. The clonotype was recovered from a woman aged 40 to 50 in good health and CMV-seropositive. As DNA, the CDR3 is TGTGCCAGCAGGTACAACCCTGGCGGCACTGAAGCTTTCTTT. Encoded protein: CASRYNPGGTEAFF.